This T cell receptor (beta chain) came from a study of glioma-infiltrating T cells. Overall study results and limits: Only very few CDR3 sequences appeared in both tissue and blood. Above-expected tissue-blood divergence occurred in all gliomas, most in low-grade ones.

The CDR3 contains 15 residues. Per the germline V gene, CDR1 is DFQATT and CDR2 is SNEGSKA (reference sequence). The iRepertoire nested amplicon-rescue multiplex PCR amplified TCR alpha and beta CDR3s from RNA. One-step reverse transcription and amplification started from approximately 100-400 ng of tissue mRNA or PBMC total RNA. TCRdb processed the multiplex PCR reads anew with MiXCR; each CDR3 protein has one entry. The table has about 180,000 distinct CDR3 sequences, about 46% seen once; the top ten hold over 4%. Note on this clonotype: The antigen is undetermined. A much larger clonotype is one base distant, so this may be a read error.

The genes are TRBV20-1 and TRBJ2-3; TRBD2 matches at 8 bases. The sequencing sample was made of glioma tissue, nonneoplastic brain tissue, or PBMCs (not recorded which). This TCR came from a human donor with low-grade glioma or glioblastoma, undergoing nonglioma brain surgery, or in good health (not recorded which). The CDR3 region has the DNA TGCAGAGCTAGGGTCCCGACTAGCGGCACAGATACGCAGTATTTT. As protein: CRARVPTSGTDTQYF.